The rows below give T cell receptor beta chains drawn from one sample of a study of T cells after yellow fever vaccination. Using its own MiXCR run on the 5' RACE reads, TCRdb lists one record per CDR3 protein. This sample has hundreds of thousands of distinct CDR3 sequences, with 13% found just once. The sequenced sample was PBMCs, obtained on the day of the yellow fever booster vaccination. The receptor source for this set is a man aged 30-40 years who received the YFV17D yellow fever vaccine. CDR3s include the opening cysteine and the closing phenylalanine or tryptophan. Fields, in order: J gene, D gene, V gene, clone size, CDR3 DNA, CDR3 protein. D genes are given only for firm matches. Clone size, where shown, is once, few, many, or a class for clones that have expanded.

TRBJ2-3 . TRBV7-2 . TGTGCCAGCAGCTTAGGGCCCCCCACAGATACGCAGTATTTT CASSLGPPTDTQYF
TRBJ2-6 . TRBV5-6 . TGTGCCAGCAGCCCGGAACTGTCTGGGGCCAACGTCCTGACTTTC CASSPELSGANVLTF
TRBJ1-5 . TRBV9 few TGTGCCAGCAGCGTAGATGTGGGGCAGCCCCAGCATTTT CASSVDVGQPQHF
TRBJ2-3 TRBD1 TRBV19 few TGTGCCAGTAGTACTTTCACCGGGACAGAAGAGTATGAATTCGCAGATACGCAGTATTTT CASSTFTGTEEYEFADTQYF
TRBJ1-1 . TRBV12-3/TRBV12-4 many TGTGCCAGCAGTTCGGGGACACAGAACACTGAAGCTTTCTTT CASSSGTQNTEAFF
TRBJ2-2 TRBD1 TRBV12-3/TRBV12-4 few TGTGCCAGCAGTGGACAGGGGGCGCTTTCCGGGGAGCTGTTTTTT CASSGQGALSGELFF
TRBJ2-5 . TRBV18 . TGTGCCAGCTCACCAAGACTTGAGGCCGCGGAGACCCAGTACTTC CASSPRLEAAETQYF
TRBJ2-1 . TRBV12-3/TRBV12-4 few TGTGCCAGCAGTTTCGTAAACCGATACAATGAGCAGTTCTTC CASSFVNRYNEQFF
TRBJ2-1 TRBD2 TRBV5-1 . TGCGCCAGCAGCTTGCGGCGGGAGGAAATTGGTGAGCAGTTCTTC CASSLRREEIGEQFF
TRBJ1-1 TRBD1 TRBV5-1 . TGCGCCAGCAGCTCAGGACAGGAGAACACTGAAGCTTTCTTT CASSSGQENTEAFF
TRBJ2-4 . TRBV6-6 few TGTGCCAGCAGTTTGGGGACCGCCGACATTCAGTACTTC CASSLGTADIQYF
TRBJ1-5 . TRBV4-1 . TGCGCCAGCAGCCTTACGGTGGGAGGCAATCAGCCCCAGCATTTT CASSLTVGGNQPQHF
TRBJ2-3 . TRBV29-1 . TGCAGCGTTGTGTCTCCGAACACAGATACGCAGTATTTT CSVVSPNTDTQYF
TRBJ2-4 . TRBV5-1 . TGCGCCAGCAGCTTGGCTATTGACAGTCTAGCCAAAAACATTCAGTACTTC CASSLAIDSLAKNIQYF
TRBJ2-1 TRBD2 TRBV27 . TGTGCCAGCAGTTTCCTACTTCCGGGACTAGCGGTCAATGAGCAGTTCTTC CASSFLLPGLAVNEQFF